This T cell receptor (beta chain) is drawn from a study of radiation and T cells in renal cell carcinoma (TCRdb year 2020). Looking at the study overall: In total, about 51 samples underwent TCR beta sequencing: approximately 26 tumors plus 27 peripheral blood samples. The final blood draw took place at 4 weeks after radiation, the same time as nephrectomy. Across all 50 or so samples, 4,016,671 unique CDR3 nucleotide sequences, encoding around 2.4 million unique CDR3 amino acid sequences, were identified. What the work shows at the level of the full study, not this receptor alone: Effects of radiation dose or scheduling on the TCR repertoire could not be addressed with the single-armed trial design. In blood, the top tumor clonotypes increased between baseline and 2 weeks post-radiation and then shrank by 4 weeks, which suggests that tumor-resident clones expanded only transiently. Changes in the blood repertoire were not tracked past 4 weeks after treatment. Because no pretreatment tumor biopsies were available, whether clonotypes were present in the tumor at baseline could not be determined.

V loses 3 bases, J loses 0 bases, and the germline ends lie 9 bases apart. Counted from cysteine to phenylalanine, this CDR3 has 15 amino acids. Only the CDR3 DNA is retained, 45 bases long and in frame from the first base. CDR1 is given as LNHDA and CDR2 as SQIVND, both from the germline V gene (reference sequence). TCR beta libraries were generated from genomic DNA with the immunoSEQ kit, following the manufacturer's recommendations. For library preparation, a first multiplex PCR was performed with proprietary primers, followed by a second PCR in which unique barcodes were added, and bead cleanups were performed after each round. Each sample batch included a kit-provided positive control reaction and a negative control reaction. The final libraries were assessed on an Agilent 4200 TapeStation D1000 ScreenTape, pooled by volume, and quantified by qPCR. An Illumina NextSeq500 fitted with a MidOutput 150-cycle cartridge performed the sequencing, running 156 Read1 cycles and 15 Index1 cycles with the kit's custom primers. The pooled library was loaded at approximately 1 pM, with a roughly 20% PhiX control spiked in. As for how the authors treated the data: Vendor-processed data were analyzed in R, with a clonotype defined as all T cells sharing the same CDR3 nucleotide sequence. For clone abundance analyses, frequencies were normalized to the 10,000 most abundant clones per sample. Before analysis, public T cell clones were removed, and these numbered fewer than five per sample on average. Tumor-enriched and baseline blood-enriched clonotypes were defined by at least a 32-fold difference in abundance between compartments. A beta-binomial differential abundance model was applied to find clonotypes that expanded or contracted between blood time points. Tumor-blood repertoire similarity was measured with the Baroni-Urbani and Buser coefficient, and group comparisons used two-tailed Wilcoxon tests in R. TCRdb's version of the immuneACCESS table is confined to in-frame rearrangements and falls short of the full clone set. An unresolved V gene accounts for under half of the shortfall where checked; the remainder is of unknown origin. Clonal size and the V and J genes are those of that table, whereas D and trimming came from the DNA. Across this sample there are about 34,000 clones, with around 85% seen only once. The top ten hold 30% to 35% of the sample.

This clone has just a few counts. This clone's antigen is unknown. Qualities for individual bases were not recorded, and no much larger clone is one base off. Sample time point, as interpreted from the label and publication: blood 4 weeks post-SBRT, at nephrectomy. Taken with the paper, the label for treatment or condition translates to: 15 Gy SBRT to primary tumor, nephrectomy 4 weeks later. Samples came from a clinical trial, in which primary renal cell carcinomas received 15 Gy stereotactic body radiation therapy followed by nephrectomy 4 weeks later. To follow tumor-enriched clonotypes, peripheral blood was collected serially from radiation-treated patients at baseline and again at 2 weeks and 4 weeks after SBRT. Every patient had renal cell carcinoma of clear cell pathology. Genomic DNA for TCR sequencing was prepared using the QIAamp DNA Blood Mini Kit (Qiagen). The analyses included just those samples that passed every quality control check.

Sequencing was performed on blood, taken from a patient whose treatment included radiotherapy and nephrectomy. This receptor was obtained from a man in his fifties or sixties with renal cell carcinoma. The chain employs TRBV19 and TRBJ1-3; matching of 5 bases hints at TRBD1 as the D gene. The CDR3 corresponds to CASSIDSHSGNTIYF. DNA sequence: TGTGCCAGTAGTATTGACAGCCACTCTGGAAACACCATATATTTT.